The clone carrying this TCR beta chain turned up a few times. The source of the sample is a study of OX40 agonist ivuxolimab in advanced cancers. Study in general: Clinicians treated patients with ivuxolimab, an agonistic anti-OX40 (CD134) antibody.

Per the germline V gene, CDR1 is SEHNR and CDR2 is FQNEAQ (reference sequence). Trimming cost V 5 bases and J 1 base; bases outside gene matches: 13. This CDR3 spans 18 amino acids. Measured with immunoSEQ multiplex PCR; TCRdb has only the in-frame clones, and not every one. The profile shows 92,000 or so clones, 85% to 90% of them singletons. The source material was CD4+ or CD8+ T cells sorted from blood, sampled in a trial of the OX40 agonist ivuxolimab. The rearrangement links TRBV7-9 to TRBJ2-4; TRBD1 agrees at 8 bases. The source is an adult with an advanced solid tumor such as melanoma, head and neck, liver or kidney cancer. The CDR3 DNA sequence: TGTGCCAGCAGCACACTGCACGGCCAGGGGGCTGCCAAAAACATTCAGTACTTC. Translated, it gives CASSTLHGQGAAKNIQYF.